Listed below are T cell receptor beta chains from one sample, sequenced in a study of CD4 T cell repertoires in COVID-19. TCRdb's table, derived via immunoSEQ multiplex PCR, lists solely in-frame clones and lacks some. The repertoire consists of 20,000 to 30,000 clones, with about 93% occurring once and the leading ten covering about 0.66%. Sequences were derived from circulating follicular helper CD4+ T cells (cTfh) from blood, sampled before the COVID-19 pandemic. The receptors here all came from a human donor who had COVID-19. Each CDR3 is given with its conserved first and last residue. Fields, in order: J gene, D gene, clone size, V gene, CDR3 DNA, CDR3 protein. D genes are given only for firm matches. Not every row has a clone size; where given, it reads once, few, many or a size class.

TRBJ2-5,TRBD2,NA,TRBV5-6,TGTGCCAGCAGCACAATAGCGGGAGGGCCCAGACAAGAGACCCAGTACTTC,CASSTIAGGPRQETQYF
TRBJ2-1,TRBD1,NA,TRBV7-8,TGTGCCAGCAGCCTCCGGGACAGGGGGGAGCAGTTCTTC,CASSLRDRGEQFF
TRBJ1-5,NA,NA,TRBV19,TGTGCCAGTAGTATACAGTCTGACAATAGCAATCAGCCCCAGCATTTT,CASSIQSDNSNQPQHF
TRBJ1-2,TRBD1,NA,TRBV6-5,TGTGCCAGCAGTGTAGGACAGGGCCTCTATGGCTACACCTTC,CASSVGQGLYGYTF
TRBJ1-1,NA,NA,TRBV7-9,TGTGCCAGCAGCCCCCGGGGGTCCGCCACTGAAGCTTTCTTT,CASSPRGSATEAFF
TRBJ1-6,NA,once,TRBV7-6,TGTGCCAGCAGCCCTAACAGGGTGGAGGATAATTCACCCCTCCACTTT,CASSPNRVEDNSPLHF
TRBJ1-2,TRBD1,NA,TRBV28,TGTGCCAGCAGAGCCGGACAGGGCATTTATGGCTACACCTTC,CASRAGQGIYGYTF
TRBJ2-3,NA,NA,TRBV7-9,TGTGCCAGCAGCCGAATCCTAGGAGATACGCAGTATTTT,CASSRILGDTQYF
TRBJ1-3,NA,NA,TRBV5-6,TGTGCCAGCAGCACAAAGGACAGACTAGGAAACACCATATATTTT,CASSTKDRLGNTIYF
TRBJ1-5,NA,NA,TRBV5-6,TGTGCCAGCAGCTTGGGAGGATCCAGCAATCAGCCCCAGCATTTT,CASSLGGSSNQPQHF
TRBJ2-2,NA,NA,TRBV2,TGTGCCAGCAGCCAAGAGGGTGGTGGCACCGGGGAGCTGTTTTTT,CASSQEGGGTGELFF
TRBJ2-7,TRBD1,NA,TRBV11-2,TGTGCCAGCAGCTTAGCCCCCTACCGGGACAGGGCCCACGAGCAGTACTTC,CASSLAPYRDRAHEQYF
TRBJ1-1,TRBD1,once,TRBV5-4,TGTGCCAGCAGCTCTCAGGACAGGGGGCATGACACTGAAGCTTTCTTT,CASSSQDRGHDTEAFF
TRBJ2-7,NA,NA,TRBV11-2,TGTGCCAGCAGCTTATCTAACGCCCTCGAGCAGTACTTC,CASSLSNALEQYF
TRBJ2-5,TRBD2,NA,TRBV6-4,TGTGCCAGCAGTCTTAGCGGGGGTGAGACCCAGTACTTC,CASSLSGGETQYF
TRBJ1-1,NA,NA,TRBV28,TGTGCCAGCACTCCTTCGGAAGGGCAGGGGAGTGTGAACACTGAAGCTTTCTTT,CASTPSEGQGSVNTEAFF
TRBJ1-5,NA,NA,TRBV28,TGTGCCAGCAGTTATATCCAGGGAGGGGGTCAGCCCCAGCATTTT,CASSYIQGGGQPQHF
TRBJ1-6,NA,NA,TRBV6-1,TGTGCCAGCAGTGAAAGCCCGGGGAGGGGTTCACCCCTCCACTTT,CASSESPGRGSPLHF
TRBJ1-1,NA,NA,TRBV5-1,TGCGCCAGCAGCTTGTCAGGAACGAACACTGAAGCTTTCTTT,CASSLSGTNTEAFF
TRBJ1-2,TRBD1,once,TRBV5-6,TGTGCCAGCAGCTCCACAGGGGCGAGGAACTATGGCTACACCTTC,CASSSTGARNYGYTF
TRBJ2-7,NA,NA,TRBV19,TGTGCCAGTAGTATCTCCGCAGGGGATTCCTACGAGCAGTACTTC,CASSISAGDSYEQYF
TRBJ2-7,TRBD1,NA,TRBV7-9,TGTGCCAGCAGCTTAACAGGGGGCGCTAGGGAGCAGTACTTC,CASSLTGGAREQYF
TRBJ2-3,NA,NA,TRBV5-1,TGCGCCAGCAGCTTGCTGCAGATCACAGATACGCAGTATTTT,CASSLLQITDTQYF
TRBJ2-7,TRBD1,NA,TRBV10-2,TGCGCCAGCAGTGGTCGGGACAGATCATCCTACGAGCAGTACTTC,CASSGRDRSSYEQYF
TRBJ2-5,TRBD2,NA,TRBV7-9,TGTGCCAGCAGCCAGACTAGCGGGAGGGGCGGAGAGACCCAGTACTTC,CASSQTSGRGGETQYF
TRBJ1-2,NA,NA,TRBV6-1,TGTGCCAGCAGAGAAGGGGTTGGGAGGGGCGCTAATAACTATGGCTACACCTTC,CASREGVGRGANNYGYTF